Listed below are T cell receptor beta chains from one sample, sequenced in a study of cytomegalovirus exposure and HLA in healthy donors. The table came from immunoSEQ multiplex PCR; TCRdb's copy has only in-frame clones and leaves some out. The table shows just under 250,000 clones, with over 80% occurring only once. Sequencing input: PBMCs. Every receptor here comes from a woman in her 40s in good health and CMV-seropositive. CDR3s include the opening cysteine and the closing phenylalanine or tryptophan. Each record gives: J gene, CDR3 length, V gene, CDR3 protein.

j_gene: TRBJ2-5
len: 13
v_gene: TRBV10-1
CDR3aa: CASSENFGATQYF

j_gene: TRBJ2-7
len: 14
v_gene: TRBV29-1
CDR3aa: CSVEEPGRHYEQYF

j_gene: TRBJ2-3
len: 15
v_gene: TRBV5-1
CDR3aa: CASSLVRGETDTQYF

j_gene: TRBJ1-1
len: 14
v_gene: TRBV15
CDR3aa: CATSRGLGLVEAFF

j_gene: TRBJ2-5
len: 17
v_gene: TRBV11-1
CDR3aa: CASSTGSRHQSQETQYF

j_gene: TRBJ2-3
len: 17
v_gene: TRBV4-3
CDR3aa: CASSQPGQGVLADTQYF

j_gene: TRBJ1-3
len: 16
v_gene: TRBV29-1
CDR3aa: CSVEDLFGGHGNTIYF

j_gene: TRBJ1-1
len: 16
v_gene: TRBV30
CDR3aa: CAWSVGTGLLDTEAFF

j_gene: TRBJ2-7
len: 15
v_gene: TRBV5-1
CDR3aa: CASSFGQGISYEQYF

j_gene: TRBJ2-6
len: 17
v_gene: TRBV7-6
CDR3aa: CASSLTGGLTGANVLTF

j_gene: TRBJ2-2
len: 15
v_gene: TRBV11-2
CDR3aa: CASSLGTGGTGELFF

j_gene: TRBJ2-3
len: 15
v_gene: TRBV30
CDR3aa: CAWSAIWPSTDTQYF

j_gene: TRBJ2-5
len: 14
v_gene: TRBV30
CDR3aa: CAWSVPRVQETQYF

j_gene: TRBJ2-1
len: 16
v_gene: TRBV10-3
CDR3aa: CAISERTSGIYNEQFF

j_gene: .
len: 14
v_gene: TRBV6-5
CDR3aa: CASRGTGSSYEQYF

j_gene: TRBJ2-1
len: 16
v_gene: TRBV30
CDR3aa: CAWNEGLGDVNRAAFF